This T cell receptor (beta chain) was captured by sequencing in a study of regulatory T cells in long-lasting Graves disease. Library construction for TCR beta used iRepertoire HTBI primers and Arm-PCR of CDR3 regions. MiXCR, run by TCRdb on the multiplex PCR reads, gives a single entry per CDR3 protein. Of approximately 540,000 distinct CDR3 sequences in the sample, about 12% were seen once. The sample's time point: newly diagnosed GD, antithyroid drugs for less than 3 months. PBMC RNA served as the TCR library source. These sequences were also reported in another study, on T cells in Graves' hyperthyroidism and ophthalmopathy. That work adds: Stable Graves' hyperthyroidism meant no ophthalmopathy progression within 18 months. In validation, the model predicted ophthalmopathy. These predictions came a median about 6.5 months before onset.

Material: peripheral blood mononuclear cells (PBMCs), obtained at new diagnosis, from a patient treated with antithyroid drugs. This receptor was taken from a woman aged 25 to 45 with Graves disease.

CDR3 loop: CASSRLPGQGDEKLFF. The CDR3 DNA follows: TGCGCCAGCAGCCGTCTTCCGGGACAGGGGGACGAAAAACTGTTTTTT. The chain carries TRBV5-1 and TRBJ1-4, with TRBD1 matching over 11 bases. The CDR3 sequence is 16 residues long. V shed 4 bases and J 8 bases; nucleotides not matched to a gene: 10. Looked up from germline, CDR1 is SGHRS and CDR2 is YFSETQ.